This T cell receptor beta chain was identified during a study of OX40 agonist ivuxolimab in advanced cancers. Overall study: Hepatocellular carcinoma, melanoma, renal cell or head and neck cancer affected the dose-escalation patients. General study results and limits: Expanded clones were, on average, more numerous among CD8+ T cells than CD4+. By week 6 at 0.1 to 3.0 mg/kg, blood CD4+ and CD8+ T cells had expanded clonally.

This CDR3 has 16 residues. Trimming removed 4 bases from V and 0 bases from J, with 13 bases in between. The germline gives CDR1 KGHSH, CDR2 LQKENI. Using immunoSEQ multiplex PCR, the repertoire was profiled, and TCRdb retains in-frame clones only, with some absent. The sample has around 66,000 clones, 85% seen once. As to this clone: The antigen remains undetermined.

The rearrangement uses TRBV18 and TRBJ2-1; D unresolved. The TCR originated in an adult with an advanced solid tumor such as melanoma, head and neck, liver or kidney cancer. The specimen comprised CD4+ or CD8+ T cells sorted from blood, sampled in a trial of the OX40 agonist ivuxolimab. The DNA for the CDR3 is TGTGCCAGCTCACTCCTACACAGAACCTCCTACAATGAGCAGTTCTTC. This codes for CASSLLHRTSYNEQFF.